This TCR beta chain was recorded in a study of cytomegalovirus exposure and HLA in healthy donors. General study findings and limits: Previously analyzed data showed that most TCR beta V segments were productive at a frequency of about 87% or about 30%. Listed as cytomegalovirus-associated were 164 TCR beta chains.

In the PCR, 60 Vbeta and 13 Jbeta primers were used. Repertoires were generated with immunoSEQ multiplex PCR, while TCRdb's copy carries only in-frame clones and drops some. The data show some 110,000 clones, around 61% seen once. In the case of this clone: The antigen remains undetermined.

V shed 0 bases and J 2 bases; nucleotides not matched to a gene: 1. Germline V gives CDR1 PRHDT, CDR2 FYEKMQ (reference sequence). The CDR3 covers 15 residues. The chain is built from TRBV13 and TRBJ1-3, with 7 bases fitting TRBD1. The clonotype originates from a woman aged 25-40 years in good health and CMV-seronegative. Sequenced input: PBMCs. The CDR3 DNA sequence: TGTGCCAGCAGCTTAGGAGGGGGCACTGGAAACACCATATATTTT. This sequence encodes CASSLGGGTGNTIYF.